The entry that follows covers one T cell receptor (beta chain) sequence. This sample is part of a study of blood T cell repertoires in COVID-19. The protocol was immunoSEQ multiplex PCR, while the TCRdb copy is restricted to in-frame clones and leaves out a portion. The sample has around 400,000 clones, about 88% seen once; the top ten hold about 1.5%. Participants reported their clinical history, and cohort assignment relied on those reports. CDR3 length: 15 residues. The V gene's germline CDR1 is MNHEY and CDR2 SMNVEV (reference sequence). Trimming removed 9 bases from V and 2 bases from J; junction bases left unmatched: 12.

The TCR sequence derives from a woman younger than 30 who had been exposed to COVID-19. The V and J genes are TRBV27 and TRBJ2-7, with 8 nucleotides matching TRBD1. The sequencing input was PBMCs or T cells enriched from blood (not recorded which). The CDR3 loop reads CASRTDRGNTYEQYF. The CDR3 DNA sequence: TGTGCCAGTCGGACCGACAGGGGAAACACCTACGAGCAGTACTTC.